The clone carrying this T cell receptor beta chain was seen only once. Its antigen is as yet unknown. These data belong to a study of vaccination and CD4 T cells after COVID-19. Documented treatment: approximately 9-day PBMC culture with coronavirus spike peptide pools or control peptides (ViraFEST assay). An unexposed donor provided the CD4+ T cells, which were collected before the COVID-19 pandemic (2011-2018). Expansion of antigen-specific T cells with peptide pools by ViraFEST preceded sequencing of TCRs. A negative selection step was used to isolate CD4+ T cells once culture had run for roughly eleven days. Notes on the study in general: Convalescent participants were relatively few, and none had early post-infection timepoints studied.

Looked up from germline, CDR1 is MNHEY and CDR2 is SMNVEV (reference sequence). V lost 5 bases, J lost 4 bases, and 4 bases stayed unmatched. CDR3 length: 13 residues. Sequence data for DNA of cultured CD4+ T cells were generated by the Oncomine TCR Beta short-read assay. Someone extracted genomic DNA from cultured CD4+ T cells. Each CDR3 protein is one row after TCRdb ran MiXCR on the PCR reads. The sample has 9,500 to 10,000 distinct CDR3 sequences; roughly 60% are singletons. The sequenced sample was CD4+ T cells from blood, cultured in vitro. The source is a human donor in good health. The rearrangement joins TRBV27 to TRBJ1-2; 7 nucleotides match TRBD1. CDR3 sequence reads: CASSMDRRYGYTF. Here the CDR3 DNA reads TGTGCCAGCAGTATGGACAGGCGCTATGGCTACACCTTC.